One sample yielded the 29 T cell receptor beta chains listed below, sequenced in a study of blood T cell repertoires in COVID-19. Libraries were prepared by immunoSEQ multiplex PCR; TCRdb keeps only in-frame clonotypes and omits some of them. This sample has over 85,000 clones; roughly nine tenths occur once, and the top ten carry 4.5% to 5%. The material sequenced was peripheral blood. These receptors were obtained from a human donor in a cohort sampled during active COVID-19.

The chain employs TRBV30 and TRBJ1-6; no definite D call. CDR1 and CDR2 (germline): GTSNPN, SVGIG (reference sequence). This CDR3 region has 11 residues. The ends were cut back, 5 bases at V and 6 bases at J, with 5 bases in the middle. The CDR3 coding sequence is TGTGCCTGGGGCATTAATTCACCCCTCCACTTT. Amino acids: CAWGINSPLHF.

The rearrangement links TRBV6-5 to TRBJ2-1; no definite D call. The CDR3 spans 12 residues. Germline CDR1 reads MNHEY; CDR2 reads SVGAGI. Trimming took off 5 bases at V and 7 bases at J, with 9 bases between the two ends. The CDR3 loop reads CASSRVKNEQFF. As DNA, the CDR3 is TGTGCCAGCAGTCGGGTGAAAAATGAGCAGTTCTTC.

The CDR3 coding sequence is TGTGCCTGGGCGTGGGAGGGTATGGCTTTCTTT. It is translated as CAWAWEGMAFF. The chain combines TRBV30 with TRBJ1-1, with D unresolved. The CDR3 length is 11 residues. Deletions cut 5 bases from V and 11 bases from J, with 15 bases between. CDR1 is GTSNPN and CDR2 is SVGIG in the germline V gene (reference sequence).

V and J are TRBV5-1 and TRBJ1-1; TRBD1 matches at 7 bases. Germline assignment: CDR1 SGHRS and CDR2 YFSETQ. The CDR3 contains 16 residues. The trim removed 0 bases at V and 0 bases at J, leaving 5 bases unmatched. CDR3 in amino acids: CASSLDRTGMNTEAFF. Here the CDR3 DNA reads TGCGCCAGCAGCTTGGATCGGACAGGCATGAACACTGAAGCTTTCTTT.

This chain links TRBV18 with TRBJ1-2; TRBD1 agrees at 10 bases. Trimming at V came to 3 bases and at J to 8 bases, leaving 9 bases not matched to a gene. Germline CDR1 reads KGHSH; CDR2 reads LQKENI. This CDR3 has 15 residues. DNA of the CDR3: TGTGCCAGCTCACCCAGACAGGGGGCGGTGGAAGGCTACACCTTC. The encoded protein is CASSPRQGAVEGYTF. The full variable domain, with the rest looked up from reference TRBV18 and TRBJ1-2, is NAGVMQNPRHLVRRRGQEARLRCSPMKGHSHVYWYRQLPEEGLKFMVYLQKENIIDESGMPKERFSAEFPKEGPSILRIQQVVRGDSAAYFCASSPRQGAVEGYTFGSGTRLTVV.

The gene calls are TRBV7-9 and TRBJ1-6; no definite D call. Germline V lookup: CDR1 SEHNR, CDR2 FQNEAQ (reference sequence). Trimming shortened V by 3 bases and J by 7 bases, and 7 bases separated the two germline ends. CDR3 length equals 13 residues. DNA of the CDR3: TGTGCCAGCAGCTTTCAGACAAATTCACCCCTCCACTTT. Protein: CASSFQTNSPLHF.

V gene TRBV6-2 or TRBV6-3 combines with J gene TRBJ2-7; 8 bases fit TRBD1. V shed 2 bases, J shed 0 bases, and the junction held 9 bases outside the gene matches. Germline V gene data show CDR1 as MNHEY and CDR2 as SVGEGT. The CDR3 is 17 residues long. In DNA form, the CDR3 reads TGTGCCAGCAGTTACAAGACAGGGGACATCACCTCCTACGAGCAGTACTTC. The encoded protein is CASSYKTGDITSYEQYF.

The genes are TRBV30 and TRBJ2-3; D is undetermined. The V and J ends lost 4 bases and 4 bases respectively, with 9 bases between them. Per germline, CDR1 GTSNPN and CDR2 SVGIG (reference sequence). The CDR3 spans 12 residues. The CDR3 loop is CAWNLLADTQYF. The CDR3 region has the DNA TGTGCCTGGAACCTCTTAGCAGATACGCAGTATTTT.

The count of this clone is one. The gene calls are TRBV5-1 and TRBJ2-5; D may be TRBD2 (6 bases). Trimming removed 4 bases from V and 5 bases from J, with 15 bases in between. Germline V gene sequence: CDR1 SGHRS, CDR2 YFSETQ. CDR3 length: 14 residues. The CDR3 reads CASSPSGEDETQYF. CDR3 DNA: TGCGCCAGCAGCCCCTCGGGGGAGGATGAGACCCAGTACTTC.

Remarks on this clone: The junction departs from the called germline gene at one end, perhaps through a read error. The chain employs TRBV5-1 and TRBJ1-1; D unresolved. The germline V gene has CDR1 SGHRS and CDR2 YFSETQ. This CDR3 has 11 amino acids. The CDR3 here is CASSLNSEAFF. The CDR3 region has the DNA TGCGCCAGCAGCTTGAACTCTGAAGCTTTCTTT.

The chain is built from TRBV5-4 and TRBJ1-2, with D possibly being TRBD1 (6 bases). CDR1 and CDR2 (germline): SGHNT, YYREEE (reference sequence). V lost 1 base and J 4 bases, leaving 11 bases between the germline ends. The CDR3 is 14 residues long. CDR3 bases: TGTGCCAGCAGCTTGACAGGACAGCTCTATGGCTACACCTTC. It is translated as CASSLTGQLYGYTF.

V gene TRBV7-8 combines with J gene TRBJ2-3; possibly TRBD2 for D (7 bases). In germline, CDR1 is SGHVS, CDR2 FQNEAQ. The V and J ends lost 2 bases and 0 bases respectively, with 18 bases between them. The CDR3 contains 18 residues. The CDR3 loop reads CASSLSSAGAPSTDTQYF. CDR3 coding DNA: TGTGCCAGCAGCTTAAGTTCGGCGGGGGCACCTAGCACAGATACGCAGTATTTT. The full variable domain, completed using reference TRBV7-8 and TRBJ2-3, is GAGVSQSPRYKVAKRGQDVALRCDPISGHVSLFWYQQALGQGPEFLTYFQNEAQLDKSGLPSDRFFAERPEGSVSTLKIQRTQQEDSAVYLCASSLSSAGAPSTDTQYFGPGTRLTVL.

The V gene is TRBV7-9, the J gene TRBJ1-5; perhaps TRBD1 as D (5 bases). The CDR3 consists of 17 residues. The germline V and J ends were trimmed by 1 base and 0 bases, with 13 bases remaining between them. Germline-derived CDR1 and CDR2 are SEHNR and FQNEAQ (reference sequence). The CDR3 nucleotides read TGTGCCAGCAGCTTAGATTCGGGGGAGTATAGCAATCAGCCCCAGCATTTT. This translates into CASSLDSGEYSNQPQHF.

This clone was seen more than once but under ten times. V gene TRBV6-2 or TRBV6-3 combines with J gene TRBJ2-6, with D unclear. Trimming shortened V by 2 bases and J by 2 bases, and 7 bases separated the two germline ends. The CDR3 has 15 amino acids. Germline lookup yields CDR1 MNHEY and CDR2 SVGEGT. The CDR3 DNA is TGTGCCAGCAGTTACGGGCTCCCTGGGGCCAACGTCCTGACTTTC. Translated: CASSYGLPGANVLTF.

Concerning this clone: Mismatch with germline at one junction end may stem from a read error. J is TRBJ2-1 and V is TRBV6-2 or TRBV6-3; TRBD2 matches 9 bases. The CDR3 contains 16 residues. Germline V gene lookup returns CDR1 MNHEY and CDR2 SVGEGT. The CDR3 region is CASSFSGSRQGNGQFF. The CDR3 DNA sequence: TGTGCCAGCAGTTTTAGCGGGAGTCGTCAGGGGAATGGGCAGTTCTTC.

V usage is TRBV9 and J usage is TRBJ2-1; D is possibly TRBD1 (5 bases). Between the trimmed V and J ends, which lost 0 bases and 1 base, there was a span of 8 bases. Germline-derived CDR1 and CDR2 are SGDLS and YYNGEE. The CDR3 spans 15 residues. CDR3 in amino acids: CASSVGRASYNEQFF. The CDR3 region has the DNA TGTGCCAGCAGCGTAGGCAGGGCGTCCTACAATGAGCAGTTCTTC.

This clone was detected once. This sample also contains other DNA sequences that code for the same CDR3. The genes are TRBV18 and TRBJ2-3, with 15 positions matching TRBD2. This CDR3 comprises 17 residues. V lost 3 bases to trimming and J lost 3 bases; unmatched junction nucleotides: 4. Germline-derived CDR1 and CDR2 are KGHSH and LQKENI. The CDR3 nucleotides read TGTGCCAGCTCACCGCCGGGACTAGCGGGAGGTACAGATACGCAGTATTTT. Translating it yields CASSPPGLAGGTDTQYF.

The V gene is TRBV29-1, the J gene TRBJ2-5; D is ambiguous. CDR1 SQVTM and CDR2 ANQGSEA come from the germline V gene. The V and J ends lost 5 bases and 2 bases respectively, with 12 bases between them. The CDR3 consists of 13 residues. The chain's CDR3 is CSVLMRIQETQYF. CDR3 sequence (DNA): TGCAGCGTTCTCATGCGGATACAAGAGACCCAGTACTTC.

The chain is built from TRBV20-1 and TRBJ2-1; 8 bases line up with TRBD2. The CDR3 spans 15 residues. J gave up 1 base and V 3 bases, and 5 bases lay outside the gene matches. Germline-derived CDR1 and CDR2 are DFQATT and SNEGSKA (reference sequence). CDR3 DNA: TGCAGTGCTAGTGGTAGCGGGACTTCCTACAATGAGCAGTTCTTC. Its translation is CSASGSGTSYNEQFF.

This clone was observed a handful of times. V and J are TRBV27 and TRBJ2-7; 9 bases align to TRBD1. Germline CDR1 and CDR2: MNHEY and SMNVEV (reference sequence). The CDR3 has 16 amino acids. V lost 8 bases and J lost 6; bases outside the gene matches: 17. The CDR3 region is CASHPFVRDRVFEQYF. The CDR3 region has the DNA TGTGCCAGCCACCCTTTTGTCCGGGACAGGGTGTTCGAGCAGTACTTC.

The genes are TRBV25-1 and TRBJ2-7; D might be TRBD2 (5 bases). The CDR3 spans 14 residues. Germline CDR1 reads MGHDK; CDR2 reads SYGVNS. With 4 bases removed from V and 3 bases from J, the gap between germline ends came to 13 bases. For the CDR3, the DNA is TGTGCCAGCAGTGCCAGGTCGGGATTCTACGAGCAGTACTTC. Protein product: CASSARSGFYEQYF.

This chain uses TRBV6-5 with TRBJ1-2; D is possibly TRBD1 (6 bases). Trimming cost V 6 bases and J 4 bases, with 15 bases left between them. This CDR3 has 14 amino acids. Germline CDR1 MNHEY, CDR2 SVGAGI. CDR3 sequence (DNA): TGTGCCAGCAGAAACGGACAGCGACGCTATGGCTACACCTTC. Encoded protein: CASRNGQRRYGYTF.

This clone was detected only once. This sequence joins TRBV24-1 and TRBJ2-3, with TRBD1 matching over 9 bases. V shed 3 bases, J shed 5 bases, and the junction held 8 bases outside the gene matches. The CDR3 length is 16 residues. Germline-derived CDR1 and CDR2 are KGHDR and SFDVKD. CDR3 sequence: CATSDLGQGPQDTQYF. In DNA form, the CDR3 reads TGTGCCACCAGTGATCTGGGACAGGGCCCCCAAGATACGCAGTATTTT.

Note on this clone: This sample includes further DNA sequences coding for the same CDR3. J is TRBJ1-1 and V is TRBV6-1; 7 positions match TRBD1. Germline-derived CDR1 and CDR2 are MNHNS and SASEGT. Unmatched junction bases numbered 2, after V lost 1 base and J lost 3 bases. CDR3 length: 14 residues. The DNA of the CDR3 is TGTGCCAGCAGTGAAGACAGGGGAGACACTGAAGCTTTCTTT. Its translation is CASSEDRGDTEAFF.

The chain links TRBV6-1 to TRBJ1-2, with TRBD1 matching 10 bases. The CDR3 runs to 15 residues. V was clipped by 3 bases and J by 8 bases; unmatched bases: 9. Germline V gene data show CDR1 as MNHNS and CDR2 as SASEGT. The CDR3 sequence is CASSEGTGVAGGYTF. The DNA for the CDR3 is TGTGCCAGCAGTGAGGGGACAGGGGTCGCGGGAGGCTACACCTTC.

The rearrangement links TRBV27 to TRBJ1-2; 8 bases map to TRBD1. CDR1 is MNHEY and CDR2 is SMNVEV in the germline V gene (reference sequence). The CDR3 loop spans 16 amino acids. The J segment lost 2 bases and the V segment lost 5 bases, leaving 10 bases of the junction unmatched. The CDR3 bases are TGTGCCAGCAGTGGAAGGACAGGGCAAAGGAACTATGGCTACACCTTC. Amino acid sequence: CASSGRTGQRNYGYTF.

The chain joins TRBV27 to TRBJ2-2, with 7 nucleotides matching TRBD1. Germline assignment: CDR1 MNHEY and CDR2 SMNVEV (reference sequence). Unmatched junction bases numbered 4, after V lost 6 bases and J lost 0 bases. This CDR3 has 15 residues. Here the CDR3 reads CASRRTGSNTGELFF. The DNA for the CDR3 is TGTGCCAGCAGGCGGACAGGATCGAACACCGGGGAGCTGTTTTTT.

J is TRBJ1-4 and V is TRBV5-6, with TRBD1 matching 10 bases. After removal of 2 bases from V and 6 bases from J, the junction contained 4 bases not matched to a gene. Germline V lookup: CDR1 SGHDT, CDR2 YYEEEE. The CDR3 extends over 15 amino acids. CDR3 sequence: CASSFAGTGDEKLFF. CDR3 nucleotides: TGTGCCAGCAGCTTCGCGGGGACAGGGGATGAAAAACTGTTTTTT.

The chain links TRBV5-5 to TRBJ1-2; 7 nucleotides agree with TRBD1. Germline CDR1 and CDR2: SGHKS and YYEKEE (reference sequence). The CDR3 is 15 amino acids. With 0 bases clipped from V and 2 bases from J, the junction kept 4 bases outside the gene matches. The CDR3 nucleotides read TGTGCCAGCAGCTTGGACCCGACAGGGAACTATGGCTACACCTTC. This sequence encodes CASSLDPTGNYGYTF.